Below, 2 T cell receptor beta chains from the same sample are listed, as sequenced in a study of monozygotic twins with inflammatory bowel disease. TCRdb derives one entry per CDR3 protein from the 5' RACE reads, leaving out DNA. In all, the sample yields 300,000 to 350,000 distinct CDR3 sequences. The source material was blood. Source of these receptors: a human donor with ulcerative colitis or Crohn's disease, or a healthy co-twin of an affected twin (not recorded which).

The chain combines TRBV7-9 with TRBJ2-7; TCRdb's assignment of TRBD2 cannot be checked, as there is no DNA. The CDR3 extends over 14 amino acids. The germline V gene has CDR1 SEHNR and CDR2 FQNEAQ (reference sequence). The CDR3 loop is CASSSSADSGEQYF. Supplemented by reference TRBV7-9 and TRBJ2-7, the full variable domain reads DTGVSQNPRHKITKRGQNVTFRCDPISEHNRLYWYRQTLGQGPEFLTYFQNEAQLEKSRLLSDRFSAERPKGSFSTLEIQRTEQGDSAMYLCASSSSADSGEQYFGPGTRLTVT.

The CDR3 loop reads CASSQGQTNSYEQYF. The gene calls are TRBV4-1 and TRBJ2-7; no DNA is available, so the TRBD2 call from TCRdb remains unchecked. Germline V gene sequence: CDR1 MGHRA, CDR2 YSYEKL. The CDR3 extends over 15 amino acids.